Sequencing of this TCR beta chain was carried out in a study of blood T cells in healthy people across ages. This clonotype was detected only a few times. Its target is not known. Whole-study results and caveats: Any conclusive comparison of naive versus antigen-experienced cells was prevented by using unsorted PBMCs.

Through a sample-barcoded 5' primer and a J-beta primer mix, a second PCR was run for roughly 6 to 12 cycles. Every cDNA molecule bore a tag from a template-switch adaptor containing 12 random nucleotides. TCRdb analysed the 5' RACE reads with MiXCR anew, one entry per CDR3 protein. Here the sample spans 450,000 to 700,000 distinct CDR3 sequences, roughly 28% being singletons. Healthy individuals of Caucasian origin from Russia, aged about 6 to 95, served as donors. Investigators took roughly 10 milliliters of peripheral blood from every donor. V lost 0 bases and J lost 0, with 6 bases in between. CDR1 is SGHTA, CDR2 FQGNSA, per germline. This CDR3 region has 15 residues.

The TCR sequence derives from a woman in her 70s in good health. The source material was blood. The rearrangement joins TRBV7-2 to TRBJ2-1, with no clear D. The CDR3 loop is CASSLAPASYNEQFF. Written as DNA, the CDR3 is TGTGCCAGCAGCTTAGCACCGGCCTCCTACAATGAGCAGTTCTTC.